This entry lists 7 T cell receptor beta chains sequenced from one sample in a study of cytomegalovirus exposure and HLA in healthy donors. PCR used 60 Vbeta primers and 13 Jbeta primers. Produced via immunoSEQ multiplex PCR; TCRdb's table is partial and in-frame only. Of about 100,000 clones in the sample, 81% were seen once. Material: PBMCs. The receptor source for this set is a man in his thirties or forties in good health and CMV-seronegative.

This clone has more than one count but fewer than ten. The rearrangement uses TRBV29-1 and TRBJ1-4; D not resolved. The V gene's germline CDR1 is SQVTM and CDR2 ANQGSEA. The CDR3 is 13 residues long. Deletions cut 5 bases from V and 7 bases from J, with 14 bases between. CDR3 sequence reads: CSVKLRSAEKLFF. CDR3 nucleotide sequence: TGCAGCGTTAAACTGCGGTCAGCTGAAAAACTGTTTTTT.

J is TRBJ2-7 and V is TRBV14; possibly TRBD2 for D (5 bases). The ends were cut back, 3 bases at V and 2 bases at J, with 11 bases in the middle. Germline CDR1 and CDR2: SGHDN and FVKESK. This CDR3 has 14 amino acids. The CDR3: CASSHQSGPYEQYF. In DNA form, the CDR3 reads TGTGCCAGCAGCCATCAAAGCGGCCCCTACGAGCAGTACTTC. The variable domain in full, completed from reference TRBV14 and TRBJ2-7, reads EAGVTQFPSHSVIEKGQTVTLRCDPISGHDNLYWYRRVMGKEIKFLLHFVKESKQDESGMPNNRFLAERTGGTYSTLKVQPAELEDSGVYFCASSHQSGPYEQYFGPGTRLTVT.

The gene calls are TRBV7-8 and TRBJ1-2; 9 nucleotides line up with TRBD1. J lost 2 bases, V lost 1 base, and 2 bases had no gene match. The germline V gene encodes CDR1 SGHVS and CDR2 FQNEAQ. CDR3 length: 15 residues. The CDR3 bases are TGTGCCAGCAGCTTAGTCGGGACAGGGAACTATGGCTACACCTTC. Protein: CASSLVGTGNYGYTF.

This clone was detected once. The chain links TRBV19 to TRBJ2-3; D ambiguous. Trimming pared 4 bases from V and 2 bases from J, leaving 4 bases between. Germline V gene data show CDR1 as LNHDA and CDR2 as SQIVND (reference sequence). The CDR3 is 12 amino acids. The CDR3 DNA sequence: TGTGCCAGTAGTAAACTCACAGATACGCAGTATTTT. It codes for CASSKLTDTQYF.

The chain employs TRBV11-3 and TRBJ2-7; weak D call: TRBD1 (5 bases). The CDR3 runs 14 residues. V dropped 5 bases and J dropped 5 bases, with 16 bases sitting between them. CDR1 is SGHNT, CDR2 YENEEA, per germline. The CDR3 reads CASSPVGRANEQYF. CDR3 in DNA: TGTGCCAGCAGCCCGGTGGGCAGGGCCAACGAGCAGTACTTC.

The chain uses TRBV19 and TRBJ2-3, with 12 nucleotides matching TRBD2. The V and J ends lost 3 bases and 2 bases, in that order; junction bases with no gene match: 12. Germline lookup yields CDR1 LNHDA and CDR2 SQIVND (reference sequence). This CDR3 is built from 19 residues. The CDR3 DNA follows: TGTGCCAGTAGTATTCGGGTAGCTGGACTAGCGGGATACACAGATACGCAGTATTTT. Residues: CASSIRVAGLAGYTDTQYF.

J is TRBJ1-5 and V is TRBV2, with a tentative D call TRBD1 (5 bases). Trimming cost V 3 bases and J 5 bases, with 11 bases left between them. The CDR3 sequence is 14 residues long. CDR1 SNHLY and CDR2 FYNNEI come from the germline V gene. The CDR3: CASSDLGGDQPQHF. In DNA, the CDR3 is TGTGCCAGCAGTGATTTGGGGGGGGATCAGCCCCAGCATTTT.